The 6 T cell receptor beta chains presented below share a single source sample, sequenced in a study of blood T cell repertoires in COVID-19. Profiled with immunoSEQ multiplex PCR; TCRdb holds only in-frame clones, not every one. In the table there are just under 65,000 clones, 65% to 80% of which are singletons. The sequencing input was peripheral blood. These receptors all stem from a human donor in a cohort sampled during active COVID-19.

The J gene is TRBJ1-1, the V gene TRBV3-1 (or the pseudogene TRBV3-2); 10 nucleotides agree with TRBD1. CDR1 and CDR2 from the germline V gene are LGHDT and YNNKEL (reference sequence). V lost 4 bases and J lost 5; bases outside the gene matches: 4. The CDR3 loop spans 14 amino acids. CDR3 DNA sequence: TGTGCCAGCAGCCCTGGGACAGGGGTGACTGAAGCTTTCTTT. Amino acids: CASSPGTGVTEAFF.

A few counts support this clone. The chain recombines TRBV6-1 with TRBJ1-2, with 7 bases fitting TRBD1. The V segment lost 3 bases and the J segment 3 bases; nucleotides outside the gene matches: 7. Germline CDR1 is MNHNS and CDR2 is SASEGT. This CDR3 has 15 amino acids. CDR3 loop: CASSETGIWDYGYTF. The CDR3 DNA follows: TGTGCCAGCAGTGAGACAGGGATTTGGGACTATGGCTACACCTTC.

The CDR3 sequence is CASNGLAGSTDTQYF. DNA for the CDR3: TGCGCCAGCAACGGTCTAGCGGGTAGCACAGATACGCAGTATTTT. The rearrangement uses TRBV5-1 and TRBJ2-3, with TRBD2 matching 8 bases. The J segment lost 0 bases and the V segment lost 6 bases, leaving 6 bases of the junction unmatched. This CDR3 region has 15 residues. Germline CDR1 and CDR2: SGHRS and YFSETQ.

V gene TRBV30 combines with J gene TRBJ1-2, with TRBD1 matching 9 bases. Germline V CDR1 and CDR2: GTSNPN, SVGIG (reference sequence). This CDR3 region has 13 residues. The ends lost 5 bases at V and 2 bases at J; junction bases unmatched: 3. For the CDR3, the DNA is TGTGCCTGGGGACAGGGGACGAACTATGGCTACACCTTC. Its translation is CAWGQGTNYGYTF.

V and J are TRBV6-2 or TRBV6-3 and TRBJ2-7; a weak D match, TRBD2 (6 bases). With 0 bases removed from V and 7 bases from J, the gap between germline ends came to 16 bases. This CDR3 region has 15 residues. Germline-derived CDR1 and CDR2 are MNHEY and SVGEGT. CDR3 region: CASSYSGGGREEQYF. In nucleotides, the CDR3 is TGTGCCAGCAGTTACTCGGGAGGCGGGCGCGAAGAGCAGTACTTC.

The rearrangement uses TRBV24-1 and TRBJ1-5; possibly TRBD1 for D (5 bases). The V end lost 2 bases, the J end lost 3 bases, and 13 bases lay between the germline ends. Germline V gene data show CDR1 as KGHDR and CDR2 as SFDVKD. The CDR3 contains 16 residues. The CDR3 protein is CATSDSTARANQPQHF. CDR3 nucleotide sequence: TGTGCCACCAGTGATTCGACAGCCCGGGCCAATCAGCCCCAGCATTTT.